This is a list of T cell receptor beta chains from one sample in a study of a mutant IDH1 vaccine in newly diagnosed glioma. Their target antigens are unknown. The method was immunoSEQ multiplex PCR; TCRdb's version includes in-frame clones alone and lacks a portion of them. The repertoire has 25,000 to 35,000 clones, about 90% of them found once; the top ten carry around a fifth. The sample consisted of PBMCs, taken from a glioma patient whose treatment included an IDH1 peptide vaccine. The receptors originated from a man aged 18-30 years with glioma. Each CDR3 is given with its conserved first and last residue. A D gene is named only where the DNA matches it firmly. For some rows the clone size is stated as once, few or many, or as a class when expanded; others skip it.

TRBJ1-2 . . TRBV6-1 CASTRNLNYGYTF TGTGCCAGTACACGTAACCTTAACTATGGCTACACCTTC
TRBJ2-3 once TRBD2 TRBV5-1 CASSLRLALKVADTQYF TGCGCCAGCAGCCTTCGACTAGCCCTGAAGGTGGCAGATACGCAGTATTTT
TRBJ1-5 . . TRBV9 CASSPSGNQPQHF TGTGCCAGCAGCCCCTCCGGGAATCAGCCCCAGCATTTT
TRBJ2-1 . TRBD1 TRBV7-9 CASSSGQGNEQFF TGTGCCAGCAGCTCAGGACAGGGTAATGAGCAGTTCTTC
TRBJ2-7 . TRBD1 TRBV6-1 CASLGQVLYEQYF TGTGCCAGCCTGGGACAGGTCTTGTACGAGCAGTACTTC
TRBJ2-5 . TRBD2 TRBV7-2 CASSPGEREGETQYF TGTGCCAGCAGCCCTGGGGAGCGGGAGGGGGAGACCCAGTACTTC
TRBJ2-3 . . TRBV5-6 CASSSSTSPTQYF TGTGCCAGCAGCTCGAGTACTAGCCCTACGCAGTATTTT
TRBJ2-1 . TRBD1 TRBV30 CAHRGGGILYNEQFF TGTGCCCATAGAGGGGGCGGCATCCTTTACAATGAGCAGTTCTTC
TRBJ1-3 . TRBD1 TRBV30 CAWSKQGADTIYF TGTGCCTGGAGTAAGCAGGGGGCGGACACCATATATTTT
TRBJ1-5 . . TRBV4-3 CASSQSPRGGQPQHF TGCGCCAGCAGCCAATCCCCGCGGGGAGGTCAGCCCCAGCATTTT
TRBJ2-1 . . TRBV27 CASSSRATGPRYNEQFF TGTGCCAGCAGTTCCAGGGCGACAGGACCCAGGTACAATGAGCAGTTCTTC
TRBJ1-2 . . TRBV6-6 CASSYKGPDYGYTF TGTGCCAGCAGTTACAAGGGCCCCGACTATGGCTACACCTTC
TRBJ1-5 . . TRBV9 CASSVEGRFGQPQHF TGTGCCAGCAGCGTGGAGGGGCGCTTCGGTCAGCCCCAGCATTTT
TRBJ1-2 . . TRBV2 CASSGAFLNYGYTF TGTGCCAGCAGTGGGGCATTCCTTAACTATGGCTACACCTTC
TRBJ1-5 . . TRBV7-8 CASSYGVPGNQPQHF TGTGCCAGCAGCTACGGGGTCCCGGGGAATCAGCCCCAGCATTTT
TRBJ1-4 . . TRBV4-1 CASSQFALRDSGRAEKLFF TGCGCCAGCAGCCAATTCGCTCTGAGGGATTCCGGGCGCGCTGAAAAACTGTTTTTT
TRBJ2-1 . . TRBV6-6 CASSPSWAGRENEQFF TGTGCCAGCAGTCCCTCTTGGGCGGGACGGGAAAATGAGCAGTTCTTC
TRBJ1-1 . . TRBV28 CASSLLGGEAFF TGTGCCAGCAGTTTGCTAGGGGGTGAAGCTTTCTTT
TRBJ2-7 once TRBD2 TRBV2 CASKREAYEQYF TGTGCCAGCAAGCGGGAGGCCTACGAGCAGTACTTC
TRBJ2-5 . TRBD2 TRBV6-6 CASSLGTSGIETQYF TGTGCCAGCAGTCTGGGGACTAGCGGGATTGAGACCCAGTACTTC
TRBJ2-3 . TRBD2 TRBV19 CASRRLAGAYTQYF TGTGCCAGTAGGAGACTAGCGGGAGCGTATACGCAGTATTTT
TRBJ1-2 . . TRBV30 CAWSGYSYGYTF TGTGCCTGGAGTGGGTACAGCTATGGCTACACCTTC
TRBJ2-7 . TRBD2 TRBV4-1 CASSQGTSGGGEQYF TGCGCCAGCAGCCAAGGAACTAGCGGAGGGGGCGAGCAGTACTTC
TRBJ1-5 . . TRBV19 CASSIGKGYSNQPQHF TGTGCCAGTAGTATTGGAAAGGGGTATAGCAATCAGCCCCAGCATTTT
TRBJ1-1 . . TRBV30 CAWNDNRRDQSRGTEAFF TGTGCCTGGAACGACAATCGCCGGGACCAATCTCGCGGCACTGAAGCTTTCTTT
TRBJ1-5 . . TRBV28 CASTPSGPINQPQHF TGTGCCAGCACCCCCTCCGGGCCAATCAATCAGCCCCAGCATTTT
TRBJ1-4 . . TRBV6-1 CASSDKIGRTNEKLFF TGTGCCAGCAGTGATAAAATCGGCAGAACTAATGAAAAACTGTTTTTT
TRBJ1-1 . . TRBV18 CASSPQRTGSVSTEAFF TGTGCCAGCTCACCACAACGAACAGGGTCGGTATCCACTGAAGCTTTCTTT
TRBJ2-1 . TRBD2 TRBV7-2 CASSLAFGSGSNEQFF TGTGCCAGCAGCTTAGCTTTCGGTAGCGGGAGTAATGAGCAGTTCTTC
TRBJ1-1 once TRBD1 TRBV7-2 CASSGTEMNTEAFF TGTGCCAGCAGCGGGACAGAGATGAACACTGAAGCTTTCTTT
TRBJ2-5 . . TRBV20-1 CSAIEETQYF TGCAGTGCTATCGAAGAGACCCAGTACTTC
TRBJ1-5 . TRBD1 TRBV19 CASSSRTGRNQPQHF TGTGCCAGTAGTTCCCGGACAGGCCGAAATCAGCCCCAGCATTTT
TRBJ1-2 . . TRBV6-5 CASSTRGRGGYTF TGTGCCAGCAGTACGAGGGGAAGGGGTGGCTACACCTTC
TRBJ2-7 . TRBD1 TRBV7-9 CASTDRGTGNYEQYF TGTGCCAGCACCGATAGGGGGACAGGGAACTACGAGCAGTACTTC
TRBJ1-4 . . TRBV5-5 CASSMTLLREKLFF TGTGCCAGCAGCATGACACTCCTCAGGGAAAAACTGTTTTTT
TRBJ1-5 . . TRBV6-5 CASSLGGVNQPQHF TGTGCCAGCAGCCTAGGAGGCGTCAATCAGCCCCAGCATTTT
TRBJ1-2 . . TRBV30 CAWEGGSYGYTF TGTGCCTGGGAGGGTGGTTCCTATGGCTACACCTTC
TRBJ1-5 . . TRBV4-1 CASSHVLISSSKPQHF TGCGCCAGCAGCCACGTCCTCATAAGTTCCAGTAAGCCCCAGCATTTT
TRBJ2-7 . TRBD1 TRBV7-2 CASSSTGDLYEQYF TGTGCCAGCAGCTCGACAGGGGACCTCTACGAGCAGTACTTC
TRBJ1-4 . . TRBV4-2 CASSQTQRNEKLFF TGTGCCAGCAGCCAAACGCAGAGGAATGAAAAACTGTTTTTT